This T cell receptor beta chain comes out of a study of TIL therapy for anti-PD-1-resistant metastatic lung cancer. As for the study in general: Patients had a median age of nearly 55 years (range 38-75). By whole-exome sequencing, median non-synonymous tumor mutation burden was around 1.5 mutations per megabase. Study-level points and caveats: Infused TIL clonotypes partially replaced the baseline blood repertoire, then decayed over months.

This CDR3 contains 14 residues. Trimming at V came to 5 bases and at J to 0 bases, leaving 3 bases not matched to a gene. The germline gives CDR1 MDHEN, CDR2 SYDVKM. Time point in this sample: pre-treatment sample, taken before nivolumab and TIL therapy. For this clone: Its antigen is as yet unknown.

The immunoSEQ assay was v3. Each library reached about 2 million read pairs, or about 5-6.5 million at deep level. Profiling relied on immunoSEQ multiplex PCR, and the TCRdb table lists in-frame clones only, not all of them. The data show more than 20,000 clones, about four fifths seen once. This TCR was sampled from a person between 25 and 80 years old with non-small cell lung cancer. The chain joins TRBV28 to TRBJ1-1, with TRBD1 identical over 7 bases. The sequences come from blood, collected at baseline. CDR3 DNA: TGTGCCAGCAGTCAGACAGGGATGAACACTGAAGCTTTCTTT. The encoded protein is CASSQTGMNTEAFF.